Listed below are T cell receptor beta chains from one sample, sequenced in a study of blood T cells in healthy people across ages. In TCRdb, the 5' RACE reads were re-called with MiXCR into one record per CDR3 protein. The repertoire holds more than 500,000 distinct CDR3 sequences, with 25% to 30% as singletons. Source material: blood. Receptors were obtained from a woman aged 70-85 years in good health. Each CDR3 is given without its conserved first and last residue. Rows may omit the clone size; those that give it use once, few, many or a size class.

size | J | V | CDR3
- | TRBJ1-4 | TRBV3-1 | ASSRWDRADEKLF
- | TRBJ1-4 | TRBV19 | ASSTPGGDGEKLF
few | TRBJ1-6 | TRBV12-3/TRBV12-4 | ASSLQGGDPLH
- | - | TRBV4-2 | ASTLGGAEVEQY
- | TRBJ1-2 | TRBV7-9 | ASSLSLGAGGYT
few | TRBJ1-1 | TRBV9 | ASSPPSNGEGF
few | TRBJ2-7 | TRBV6-2/TRBV6-3 | ASSHPWQGGSYEQY
- | TRBJ1-2 | TRBV11-2 | ASSPPPGRTFYGYP
- | TRBJ1-1 | TRBV20-1 | SANDGTVNTEAF
few | - | TRBV5-1 | ASSNGHEQY
- | TRBJ2-3 | TRBV20-1 | SARNSGGTDTQY
few | TRBJ1-2 | TRBV12-3/TRBV12-4 | ASSPQRTASRVVGYT
- | TRBJ1-1 | TRBV7-9 | ASSFLGGAPTEAF
- | TRBJ2-7 | TRBV4-2 | ASSQVGDEQY
- | TRBJ2-2 | TRBV5-6 | ASSLVGGSNTGELF
few | TRBJ1-5 | TRBV14 | ASSQNLFQPQH
- | TRBJ2-4 | TRBV20-1 | SARDGFIQY
few | TRBJ1-1 | TRBV7-2 | ASGQGQILNTEAF
- | TRBJ2-4 | TRBV20-1 | SASRLVFGGGSLAKNIQC
few | TRBJ1-4 | TRBV5-5 | ASSSTPGQGLATNEKLF
- | TRBJ1-3 | TRBV5-1 | ASSLESSDGNTIY
few | TRBJ1-1 | TRBV7-9 | ASSLEGGAGTEAF
few | TRBJ1-1 | TRBV10-3 | ATSESGGADVRFEAF
- | TRBJ1-1 | TRBV6-5 | ASSTGGVEAF
few | TRBJ2-5 | TRBV7-9 | ASSEDRWGKETQY
- | TRBJ1-2 | TRBV4-2 | ASSQVRSLGLGQWYGYT
- | TRBJ2-1 | TRBV5-1 | ASTNSAGGSSYNEQF
few | TRBJ1-5 | TRBV4-2 | ASSQADRGDQPQH
few | TRBJ2-1 | TRBV25-1 | ARGVEELVARQF
- | TRBJ1-5 | TRBV7-2 | ASSLGQRNQPQH
- | TRBJ2-2 | TRBV9 | TSSVALSNTGELF
- | TRBJ2-3 | TRBV20-1 | SARASGSWSDTQY
few | TRBJ2-3 | TRBV9 | ASSVSPDTQY
few | TRBJ1-4 | TRBV12-3/TRBV12-4 | ASSIRQGTNEKLF
few | TRBJ1-1 | TRBV28 | ASSLQTQGGAF
- | TRBJ1-3 | TRBV5-1 | ASSPGTEGRNTIY
few | TRBJ2-1 | TRBV5-1 | ASSELAGANNEQF
- | TRBJ1-2 | TRBV27 | ASSLSGAAASVGYT
few | TRBJ2-3 | TRBV7-2 | ASSLTPVAGTSTDTQY
few | TRBJ2-3 | TRBV9 | ASSAQGHTDTQY
- | TRBJ1-1 | TRBV12-3/TRBV12-4 | ASSLMSMNTEAF
- | TRBJ1-5 | TRBV12-3/TRBV12-4 | ASSFAGAGQPQH
few | TRBJ1-2 | TRBV6-1 | ASSEAGTLYGYT
- | TRBJ2-7 | TRBV6-2/TRBV6-3 | ASRTGQAYYEQY
- | TRBJ1-2 | TRBV6-2/TRBV6-3 | ASSYGAGSSYT